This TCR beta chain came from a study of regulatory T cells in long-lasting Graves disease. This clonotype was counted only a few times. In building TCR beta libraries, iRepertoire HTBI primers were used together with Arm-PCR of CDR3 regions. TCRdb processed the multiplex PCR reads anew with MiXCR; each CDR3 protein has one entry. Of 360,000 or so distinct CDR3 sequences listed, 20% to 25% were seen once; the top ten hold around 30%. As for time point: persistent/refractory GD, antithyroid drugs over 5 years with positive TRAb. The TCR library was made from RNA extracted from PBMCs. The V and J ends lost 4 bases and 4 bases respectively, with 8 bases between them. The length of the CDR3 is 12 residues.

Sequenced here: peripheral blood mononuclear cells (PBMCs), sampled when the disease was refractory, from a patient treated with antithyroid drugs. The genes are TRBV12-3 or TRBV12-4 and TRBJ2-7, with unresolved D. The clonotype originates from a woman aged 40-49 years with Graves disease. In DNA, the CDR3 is TGTGCCAGCAGTTATGACTGGTACGAGCAGTACTTC. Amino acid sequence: CASSYDWYEQYF.